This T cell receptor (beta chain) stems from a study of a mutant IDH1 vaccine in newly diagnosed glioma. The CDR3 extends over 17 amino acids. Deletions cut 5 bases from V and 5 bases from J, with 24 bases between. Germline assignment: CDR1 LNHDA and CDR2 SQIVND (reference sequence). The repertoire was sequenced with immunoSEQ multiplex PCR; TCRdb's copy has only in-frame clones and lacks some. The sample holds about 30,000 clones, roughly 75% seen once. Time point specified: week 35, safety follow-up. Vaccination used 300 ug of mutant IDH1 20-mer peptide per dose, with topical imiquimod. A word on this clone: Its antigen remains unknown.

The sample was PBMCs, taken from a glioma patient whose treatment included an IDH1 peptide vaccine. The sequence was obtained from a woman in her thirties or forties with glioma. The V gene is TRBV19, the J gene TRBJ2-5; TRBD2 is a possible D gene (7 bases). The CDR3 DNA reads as TGTGCCAGTAGTCCCTCTCTGTGGGGGGGGCCTAGGGAGACCCAGTACTTC. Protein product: CASSPSLWGGPRETQYF. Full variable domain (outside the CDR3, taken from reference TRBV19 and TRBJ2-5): DGGITQSPKYLFRKEGQNVTLSCEQNLNHDAMYWYRQDPGQGLRLIYYSQIVNDFQKGDIAEGYSVSREKKESFPLTVTSAQKNPTAFYLCASSPSLWGGPRETQYFGPGTRLLVL.